This TCR beta chain was found in a study of T cells in women clearing cervical HPV infection. This table comes from immunoSEQ multiplex PCR, and its TCRdb copy is limited to in-frame clones, with some not included. In all, the sample yields more than 20,000 clones. A word on this clone: The sequenced fragment ends 3 residues before the CDR3 boundary, so the rest is inferred from the germline J gene.

The CDR3 is 15 amino acids. Germline CDR1 SNHLY, CDR2 FYNNEI. V lost 7 bases and J 2 bases, leaving 15 bases between the germline ends. The source is a woman between 18 and 69 years old with a cervical HPV16 infection that either progressed to CIN3+ or cleared (not recorded which). Material: blood buffy coat. The V call is TRBV2, the J call TRBJ1-5; TRBD1 might be the D (5 bases). Here the CDR3 reads CASIREQGGNQPQHF. The CDR3 bases that were read are TGTGCCAGCATTCGAGAGCAGGGAGGCAATCAGCCC.